This TCR beta chain was recovered during a study of a mutant IDH1 vaccine in newly diagnosed glioma. The wider study: An approximately 62% male, approximately 38% female split and a mean age of approximately 38 years characterized treated patients.

Trimming left V 1 base short and J 3 bases short, with 7 bases between. Looked up from germline, CDR1 is LGHNA and CDR2 is YSLEER. The CDR3 is made up of 13 amino acids. Specified time point: baseline, week 1 (first vaccination visit). Sample treatment: pre-vaccination baseline after standard-of-care therapy. The donors' diagnosis was new WHO grade 3 or 4 astrocytoma that was IDH1-mutant and ATRX-lost. Produced via immunoSEQ multiplex PCR; TCRdb's table is partial and in-frame only. The sample includes roughly 46,000 clones, roughly 89% of them seen just once. This clone occurred a few times. Sequenced here: PBMCs, sampled from a glioma patient treated with radiotherapy, temozolomide or both. The V gene is TRBV4-3, the J gene TRBJ2-7; D is unresolved. The sequence derives from a man aged 40-55 years with glioma. DNA of the CDR3: TGCGCCAGCAGCCAAGGGGGAATCTACGAGCAGTACTTC. It translates to CASSQGGIYEQYF.